This T cell receptor beta chain stems from a study of molecular identifiers for immune sequencing clone quantification. Study overall: Four of five RNA aliquots from approximately 20,000 or 100,000 naive CD8 T cells were sequenced.

For naive CD8 T cells, sorting used the CD8+CD4-CCR7+CD45RA+ phenotype. MiXCR was run by TCRdb on the PCR reads, yielding one entry per CDR3 protein. The table includes some 680,000 distinct CDR3 sequences, 25% detected once. This clonotype has a count of ten or more. This CDR3 spans 13 amino acids. Germline CDR1 and CDR2: DFQATT and SNEGSKA (reference sequence). Trimming pared 1 base from V and 3 bases from J, leaving 7 bases between. The receptor's source is a human donor in good health. Some libraries in this study had Jurkat cell RNA spiked in. Sequencing was performed on naive CD8+ T cells from blood, with Jurkat cell RNA spiked in. Indicated subset: FACS-sorted CD8+CD4-CCR7+CD45RA+ naive T cells. The rearrangement joins TRBV20-1 to TRBJ1-3; D is unresolved. CDR3 DNA: TGCAGTGCTAGAGTGCCGGATGGAAACACCATATATTTT. Translated: CSARVPDGNTIYF.